This T cell receptor (beta chain) comes out of a study of blood T cell repertoires in COVID-19. Study information: Acute-phase and convalescent COVID-19 samples originated in the United States, Italy and Spain. The analysed material was cDNA or gDNA that came from T cells, B-cell-depleted T cells, or PBMCs.

In Seattle, patients joined the study during active infection and were tracked longitudinally. Authors' analysis steps: Amplifying reference gene primers gave estimates of nucleated cell counts. Assay used: immunoSEQ multiplex PCR; TCRdb lists only in-frame clones, some missing. V and J calls and clone size come straight from that table; D and trimming were deduced from the DNA. The sample includes 220,000 or so clones, around nine tenths seen only once; the top ten take around 0.84%. As for this clone: This CDR3 is also generated by other DNA sequences in the sample.

CDR3 length equals 16 residues. The V gene end was trimmed by 3 bases and the J gene end by 1 base; junction bases not matched to a gene: 3. Germline values: CDR1 MNHEY, CDR2 SVGAGI. Sequencing was performed on peripheral blood. The rearrangement links TRBV6-5 to TRBJ2-2, with TRBD2 matching 9 bases. The sequence was obtained from a man between 60 and 75 years old with COVID-19, enrolled during active disease. CDR3 bases: TGTGCCAGCAGTTATAGCGGGGGCGGGAACACCGGGGAGCTGTTTTTT. Amino acid sequence: CASSYSGGGNTGELFF.